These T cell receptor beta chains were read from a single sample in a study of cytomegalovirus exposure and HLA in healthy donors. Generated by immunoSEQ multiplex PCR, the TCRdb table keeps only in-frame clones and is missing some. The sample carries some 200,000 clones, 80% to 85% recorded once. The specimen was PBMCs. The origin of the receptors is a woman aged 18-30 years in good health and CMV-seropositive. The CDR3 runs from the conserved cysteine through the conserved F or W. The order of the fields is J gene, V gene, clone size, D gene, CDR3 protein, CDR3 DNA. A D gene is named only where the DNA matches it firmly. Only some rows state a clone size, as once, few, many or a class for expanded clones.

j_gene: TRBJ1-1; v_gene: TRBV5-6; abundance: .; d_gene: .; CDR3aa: CASTTQGWRNTEAFF; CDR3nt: TGTGCCAGTACCACCCAGGGATGGCGCAACACTGAAGCTTTCTTT
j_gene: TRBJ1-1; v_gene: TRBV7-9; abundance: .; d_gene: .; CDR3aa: CASSPGQKLNTEAFF; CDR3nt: TGTGCCAGCAGCCCCGGACAGAAACTGAACACTGAAGCTTTCTTT
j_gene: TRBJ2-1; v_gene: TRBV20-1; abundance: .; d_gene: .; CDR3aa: CSASRGNEQFF; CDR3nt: TGCAGTGCTTCACGGGGAAATGAGCAGTTCTTC
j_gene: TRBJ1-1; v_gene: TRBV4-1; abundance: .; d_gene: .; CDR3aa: CASSQPLRGGLNTEAFF; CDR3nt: TGCGCCAGCAGCCAACCTCTTCGGGGGGGACTGAACACTGAAGCTTTCTTT
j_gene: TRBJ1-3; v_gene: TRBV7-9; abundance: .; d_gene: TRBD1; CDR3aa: CASSSGDSHTIYF; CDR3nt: TGTGCCAGCAGCTCAGGGGACAGCCACACCATATATTTT
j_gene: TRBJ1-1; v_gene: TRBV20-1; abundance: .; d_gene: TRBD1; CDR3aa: CSASGGTEAFF; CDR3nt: TGCAGTGCATCAGGGGGTACTGAAGCTTTCTTT
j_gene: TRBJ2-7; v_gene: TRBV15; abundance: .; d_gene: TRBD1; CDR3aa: CATGQGETYEQYF; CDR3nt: TGTGCCACCGGACAGGGCGAAACCTACGAGCAGTACTTC
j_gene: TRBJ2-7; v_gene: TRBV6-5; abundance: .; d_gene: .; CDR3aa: CASSYSRTPAYEQYF; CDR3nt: TGTGCCAGCAGTTACTCGAGGACTCCCGCCTACGAGCAGTACTTC
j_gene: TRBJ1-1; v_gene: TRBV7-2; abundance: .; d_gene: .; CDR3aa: CASSYGEGGTEAFF; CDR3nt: TGTGCCAGCAGCTATGGGGAAGGAGGAACTGAAGCTTTCTTT
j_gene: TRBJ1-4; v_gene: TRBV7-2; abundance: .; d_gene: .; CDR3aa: CASSLRGPTNEKLFF; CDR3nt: TGTGCCAGCAGCTTAAGAGGCCCGACTAATGAAAAACTGTTTTTT
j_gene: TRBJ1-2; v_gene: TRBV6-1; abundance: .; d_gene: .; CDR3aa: CASSEVQGSYGYTF; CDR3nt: TGTGCCAGCAGTGAAGTTCAGGGATCCTATGGCTACACCTTC
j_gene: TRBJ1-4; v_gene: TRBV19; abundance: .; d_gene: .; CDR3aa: CASSRRGQGNEKLFF; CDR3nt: TGTGCCAGTAGCCGGAGGGGCCAGGGAAATGAAAAACTGTTTTTT
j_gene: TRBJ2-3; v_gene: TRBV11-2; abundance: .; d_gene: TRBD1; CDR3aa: CASSRGGATDTQYF; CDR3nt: TGTGCCAGCAGCCGAGGGGGCGCGACAGATACGCAGTATTTT
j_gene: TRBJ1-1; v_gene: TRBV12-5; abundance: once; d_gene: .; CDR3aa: CASGFNIEAFF; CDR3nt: TGTGCTAGTGGTTTCAACATTGAAGCTTTCTTT
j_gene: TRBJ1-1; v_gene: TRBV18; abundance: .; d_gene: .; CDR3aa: CASSPPEGQSVGTFF; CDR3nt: TGTGCCAGCTCACCACCGGAGGGTCAGAGCGTAGGAACTTTCTTT
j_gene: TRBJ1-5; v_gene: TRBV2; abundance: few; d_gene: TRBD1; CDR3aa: CASSPDRGDNQPQHF; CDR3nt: TGTGCCAGCAGTCCCGACAGGGGGGACAATCAGCCCCAGCATTTT
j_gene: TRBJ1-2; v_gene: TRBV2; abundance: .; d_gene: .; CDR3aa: CASSPRRGLKGGYTF; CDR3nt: TGTGCCAGCAGTCCCCGTAGGGGGTTAAAAGGTGGCTACACCTTC
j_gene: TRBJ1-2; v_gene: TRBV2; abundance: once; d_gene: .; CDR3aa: CASSPRGYGYTF; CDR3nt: TGTGCCAGCAGCCCCAGGGGTTATGGCTACACCTTC
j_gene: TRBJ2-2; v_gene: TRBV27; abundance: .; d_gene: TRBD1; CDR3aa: CASSTHALDRDTGELFF; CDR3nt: TGTGCCAGCAGTACCCATGCCCTGGACAGGGACACCGGGGAGCTGTTTTTT
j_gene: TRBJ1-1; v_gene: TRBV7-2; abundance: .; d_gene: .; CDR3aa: CASSRQFGLDTEAFF; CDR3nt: TGTGCCAGCAGCCGACAATTTGGTTTAGACACTGAAGCTTTCTTT
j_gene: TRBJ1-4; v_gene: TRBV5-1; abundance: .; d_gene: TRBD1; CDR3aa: CASSLRGTGNEKLFF; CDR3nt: TGCGCCAGCAGCTTGCGTGGGACAGGGAATGAAAAACTGTTTTTT
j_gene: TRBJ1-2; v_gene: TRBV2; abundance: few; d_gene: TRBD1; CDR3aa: CASSTTGIYGYTF; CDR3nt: TGTGCCAGCAGTACGACAGGGATCTATGGCTACACCTTC
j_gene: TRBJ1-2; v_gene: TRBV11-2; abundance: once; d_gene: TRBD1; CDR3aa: CASSLAAGGPVGYGYTF; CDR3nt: TGTGCCAGCAGCTTAGCAGCAGGGGGCCCTGTGGGCTATGGCTACACCTTC
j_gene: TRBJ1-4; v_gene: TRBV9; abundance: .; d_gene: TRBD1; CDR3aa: CASSVSDRPGEKLFF; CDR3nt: TGTGCCAGCAGCGTCTCGGACAGGCCTGGAGAAAAACTGTTTTTT
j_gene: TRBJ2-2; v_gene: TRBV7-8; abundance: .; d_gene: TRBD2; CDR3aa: CASSLGGLAGTGELFF; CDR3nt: TGTGCCAGCAGCTTAGGAGGACTAGCGGGGACCGGGGAGCTGTTTTTT
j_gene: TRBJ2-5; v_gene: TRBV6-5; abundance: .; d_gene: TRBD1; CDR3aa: CASSTRDRKETQYF; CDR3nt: TGTGCCAGCAGTACCCGGGACAGGAAAGAGACCCAGTACTTC
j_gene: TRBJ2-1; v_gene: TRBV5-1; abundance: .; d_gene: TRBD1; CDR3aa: CASSLGTGGYNEQFF; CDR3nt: TGCGCCAGCAGCTTGGGGACAGGGGGCTACAATGAGCAGTTCTTC
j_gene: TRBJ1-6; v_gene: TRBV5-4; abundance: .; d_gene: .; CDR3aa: CASSLDSSYNSPLHF; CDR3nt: TGTGCCAGCAGCTTGGACAGCTCCTATAATTCACCCCTCCACTTT
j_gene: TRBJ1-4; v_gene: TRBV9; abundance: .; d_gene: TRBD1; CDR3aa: CASSLGTGAANEKLFF; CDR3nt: TGTGCCAGCAGCCTAGGGACAGGGGCTGCTAATGAAAAACTGTTTTTT
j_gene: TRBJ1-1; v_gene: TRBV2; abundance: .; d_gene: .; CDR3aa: CASSASGVPEAFF; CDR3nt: TGTGCCAGCAGTGCTTCAGGGGTCCCTGAAGCTTTCTTT
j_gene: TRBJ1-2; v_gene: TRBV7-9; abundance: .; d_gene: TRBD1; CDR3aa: CASSWTGNYGYTF; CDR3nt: TGTGCCAGCAGCTGGACAGGGAACTATGGCTACACCTTC
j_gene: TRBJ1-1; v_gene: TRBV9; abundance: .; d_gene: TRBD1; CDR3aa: CASSPLLLDRLRVGGTEAFF; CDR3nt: TGTGCCAGCAGCCCCCTTCTGTTGGACAGGTTACGGGTAGGGGGGACTGAAGCTTTCTTT
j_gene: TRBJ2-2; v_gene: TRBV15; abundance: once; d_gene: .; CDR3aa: CATSTKTGLTGELFF; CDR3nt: TGTGCCACCAGCACCAAAACAGGGCTCACCGGGGAGCTGTTTTTT
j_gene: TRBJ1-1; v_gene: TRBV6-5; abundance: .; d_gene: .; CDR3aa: CASSFDSTEAFF; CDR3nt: TGTGCCAGCAGTTTCGACAGCACTGAAGCTTTCTTT
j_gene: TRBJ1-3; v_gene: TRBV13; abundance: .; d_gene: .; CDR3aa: CASSSRGAGNTIYF; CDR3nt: TGTGCCAGCAGCTCCCGGGGGGCTGGAAACACCATATATTTT
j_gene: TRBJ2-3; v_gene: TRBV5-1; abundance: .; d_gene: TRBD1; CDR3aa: CASRGTIQGASDTQYF; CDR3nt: TGCGCCAGCAGGGGGACAATACAGGGGGCCTCAGATACGCAGTATTTT